This TCR beta chain was observed in a study of beta chain features in type 1 diabetes. Points from the study as a whole: Among all four CD4+ subsets, Type 1 diabetes patients had TCRB CDR3s that were moderately but significantly shorter.

This CDR3 has 13 residues. Germline V gives CDR1 MDHEN, CDR2 SYDVKM. Between the trimmed V and J ends, which lost 5 bases and 4 bases, there was a span of 11 bases. This clone showed up just a few times. Its specificity is not known. The authors reverse transcribed all of the isolated RNA, so sequencing captured expressed TCRB transcripts. Clones were read by immunoSEQ multiplex PCR, and TCRdb kept only the in-frame ones, dropping some. The repertoire holds about 660,000 clones, with around 15% as singletons. The sample consisted of naive CD4+ T cells from blood. The chain is built from TRBV28 and TRBJ1-2; D is ambiguous. The receptor comes from a man younger than 35 with type 1 diabetes. The CDR3 spells CASSLLPGYGYTF. The CDR3 DNA reads TGTGCCAGCAGTCTTCTCCCGGGCTATGGCTACACCTTC.